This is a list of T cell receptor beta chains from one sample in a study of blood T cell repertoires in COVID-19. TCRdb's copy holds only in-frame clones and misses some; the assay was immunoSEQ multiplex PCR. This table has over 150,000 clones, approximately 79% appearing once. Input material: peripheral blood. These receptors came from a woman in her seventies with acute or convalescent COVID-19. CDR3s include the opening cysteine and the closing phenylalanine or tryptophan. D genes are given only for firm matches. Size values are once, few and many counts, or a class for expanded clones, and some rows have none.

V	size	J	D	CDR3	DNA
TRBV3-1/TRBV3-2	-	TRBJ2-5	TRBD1	CASSQLSTGTGGGYPSFRETQYF	TGTGCCAGCAGCCAACTGTCTACCGGGACAGGGGGCGGATATCCATCTTTTCGGGAGACCCAGTACTTC
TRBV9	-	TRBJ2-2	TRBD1	CASSVGNRGLYTGELFF	TGTGCCAGCAGCGTAGGAAACAGGGGGTTATACACCGGGGAGCTGTTTTTT
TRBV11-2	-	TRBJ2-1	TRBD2	CASRFSGRKENEQFF	TGTGCCAGCAGATTTAGCGGGAGGAAAGAGAATGAGCAGTTCTTC
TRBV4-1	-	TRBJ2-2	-	CASSQVYKQGAGELFF	TGCGCCAGCAGCCAAGTGTACAAACAGGGTGCCGGGGAGCTGTTTTTT
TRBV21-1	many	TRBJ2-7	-	CASSKAPPSQGGYEQYF	TGTGCCAGCAGCAAAGCTCCCCCCTCTCAGGGTGGGTACGAGCAGTACTTC
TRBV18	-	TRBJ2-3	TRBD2	CASSPRLAGTDTQYF	TGTGCCAGCTCACCTAGACTAGCGGGAACAGATACGCAGTATTTT
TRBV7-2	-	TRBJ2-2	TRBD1	CASSLRQGYTGELFF	TGTGCCAGCAGCTTAAGACAGGGATACACCGGGGAGCTGTTTTTT
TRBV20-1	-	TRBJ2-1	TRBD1	CSASRARGSYNEQFF	TGCAGTGCTAGTCGGGCCAGGGGGTCCTACAATGAGCAGTTCTTC
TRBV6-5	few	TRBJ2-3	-	CASNKRQITDTQYF	TGTGCCAGCAATAAGAGACAGATCACAGATACGCAGTATTTT
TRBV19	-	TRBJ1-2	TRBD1	CASVGLDRGRPDYGYTF	TGTGCCAGTGTGGGCCTCGACAGGGGCCGGCCAGACTATGGCTACACCTTC
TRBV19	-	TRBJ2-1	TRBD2	CASSPRLAGGPTTYNEQFF	TGTGCCAGTAGTCCTAGACTAGCGGGAGGGCCGACCACCTACAATGAGCAGTTCTTC
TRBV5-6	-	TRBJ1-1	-	CASSHNLVVNTEAFF	TGTGCCAGCAGCCACAACCTAGTTGTGAACACTGAAGCTTTCTTT
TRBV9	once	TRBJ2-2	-	CASSVAPITGIDTGELFF	TGTGCCAGCAGCGTAGCCCCTATAACAGGGATTGACACCGGGGAGCTGTTTTTT
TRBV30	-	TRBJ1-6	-	CAWSSRSTPLHF	TGTGCCTGGAGTTCTCGGAGTACACCCCTCCACTTT
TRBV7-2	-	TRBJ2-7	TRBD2	CASSRTSGSVNEQYF	TGTGCCAGCAGCCGCACTAGCGGGAGTGTCAACGAGCAGTACTTC
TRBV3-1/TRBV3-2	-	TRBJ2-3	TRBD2	CASSQGGSRSDTQYF	TGTGCCAGCAGCCAGGGCGGGAGTAGGTCAGATACGCAGTATTTT
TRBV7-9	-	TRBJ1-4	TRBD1	CASSLDRGINEKLFF	TGTGCCAGCAGCTTAGACAGGGGGATTAATGAAAAACTGTTTTTT
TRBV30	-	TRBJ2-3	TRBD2	CAWRRTSGRKDTQYF	TGTGCCTGGAGGCGGACTAGCGGGAGAAAGGATACGCAGTATTTT
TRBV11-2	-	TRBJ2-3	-	CASSFRMEGGTGTDTQYF	TGTGCCAGCAGCTTTAGGATGGAGGGCGGGACCGGCACAGATACGCAGTATTTT
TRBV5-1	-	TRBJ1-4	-	CASSLVGGANEKLFF	TGCGCCAGCAGCTTGGTAGGCGGGGCGAATGAAAAACTGTTTTTT
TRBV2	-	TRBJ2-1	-	CASEGTGGIGSYNEQFF	TGTGCCAGCGAGGGGACGGGGGGCATAGGGTCCTACAATGAGCAGTTCTTC
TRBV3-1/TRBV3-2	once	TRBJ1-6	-	CASSQVGGYTLHF	TGTGCCAGCAGCCAAGTGGGGGGTTATACCCTCCACTTT
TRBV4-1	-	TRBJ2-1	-	CASSQDPQYNEQFF	TGCGCCAGCAGCCAAGATCCCCAGTACAATGAGCAGTTCTTC
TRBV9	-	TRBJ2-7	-	CASSVGLGGYYEQYF	TGTGCCAGCAGCGTAGGGTTAGGGGGTTACTACGAGCAGTACTTC
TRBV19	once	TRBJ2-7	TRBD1	CASSNPGQGLYEQYF	TGTGCCAGTAGTAATCCGGGACAGGGTCTGTACGAGCAGTACTTC
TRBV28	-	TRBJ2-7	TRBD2	CASSFPPLRAGARYEQYF	TGTGCCAGCAGTTTCCCCCCCCTACGGGCGGGAGCGCGCTACGAGCAGTACTTC
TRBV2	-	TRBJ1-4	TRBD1	CASNGQGGEKLFF	TGTGCCAGCAACGGACAGGGGGGTGAAAAACTGTTTTTT
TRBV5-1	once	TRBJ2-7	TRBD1	CASSSTGGSYEQYF	TGCGCCAGCAGCTCTACAGGGGGCTCCTACGAGCAGTACTTC
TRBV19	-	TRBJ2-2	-	CASLPFSGNTGELFF	TGTGCCAGTTTGCCATTTAGCGGTAACACCGGGGAGCTGTTTTTT
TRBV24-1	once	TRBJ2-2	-	CATSDLGGATGELFF	TGTGCCACCAGTGATTTGGGGGGCGCAACCGGGGAGCTGTTTTTT
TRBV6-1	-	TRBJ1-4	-	CASSEATYDSEKLFF	TGTGCCAGCAGTGAAGCGACGTACGACAGCGAAAAACTGTTTTTT
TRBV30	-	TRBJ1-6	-	CASQGPSGNSPLHF	TGTGCCTCCCAGGGTCCCTCCGGCAATTCACCCCTCCACTTT
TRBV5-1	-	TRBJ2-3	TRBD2	CASSLARTSGTKGFTDTQYF	TGCGCCAGCAGCTTGGCCAGGACTAGCGGGACTAAGGGGTTCACAGATACGCAGTATTTT
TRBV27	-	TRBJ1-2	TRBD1	CASRDRDEGYTF	TGTGCCAGCCGGGACAGGGACGAAGGCTACACCTTC
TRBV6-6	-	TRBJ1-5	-	CASSLLSDSNQPQHF	TGTGCCAGCAGCTTACTTAGCGATAGCAATCAGCCCCAGCATTTT
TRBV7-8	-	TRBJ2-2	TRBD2	CASSVGLAGGTGELFF	TGTGCCAGCAGCGTAGGTCTAGCGGGGGGCACCGGGGAGCTGTTTTTT
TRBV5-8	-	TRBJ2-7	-	CASSSRENYEQYF	TGTGCCAGCAGCTCCAGGGAAAACTACGAGCAGTACTTC
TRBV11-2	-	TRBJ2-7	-	CASSYPGKKYTYEQYF	TGTGCCAGCAGTTATCCGGGAAAAAAATACACCTACGAGCAGTACTTC
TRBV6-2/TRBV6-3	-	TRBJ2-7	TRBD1	CASSYSTGNSYEQYF	TGTGCCAGCAGTTACTCGACAGGGAATTCCTACGAGCAGTACTTC
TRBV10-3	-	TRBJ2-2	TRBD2	CAISASGRAPPNTGELFF	TGTGCCATCAGTGCTAGCGGGAGGGCCCCCCCGAACACCGGGGAGCTGTTTTTT
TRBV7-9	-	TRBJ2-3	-	CASSLANRGTDTQYF	TGTGCCAGCAGCTTAGCAAACAGGGGCACAGATACGCAGTATTTT
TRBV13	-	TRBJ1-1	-	CASSWRGRRDTEAFF	TGTGCCAGCAGCTGGAGGGGCAGGCGCGACACTGAAGCTTTCTTT
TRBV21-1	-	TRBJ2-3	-	CASSKPCGEGSDTQYF	TGTGCCAGCAGCAAACCTTGCGGGGAGGGATCAGATACGCAGTATTTT
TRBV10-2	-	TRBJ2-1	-	CASSTRLVDEQFF	TGCGCCAGCAGTACTAGACTAGTAGATGAGCAGTTCTTC
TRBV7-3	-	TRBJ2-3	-	CASSLTGSRTDTQYF	TGTGCCAGCAGCTTAACAGGGAGCCGCACAGATACGCAGTATTTT
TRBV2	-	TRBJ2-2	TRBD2	CASSKAGAVVGELFF	TGTGCCAGCAGCAAAGCGGGAGCCGTGGTCGGGGAGCTGTTTTTT
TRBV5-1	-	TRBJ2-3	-	CASSFPGYTDTQYF	TGCGCCAGCAGCTTTCCCGGTTACACAGATACGCAGTATTTT
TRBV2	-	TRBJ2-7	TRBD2	CASRRTSGTYEQYF	TGTGCCAGCAGGAGGACTAGCGGAACCTACGAGCAGTACTTC
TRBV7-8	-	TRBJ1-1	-	CASSLREGNTEAFF	TGTGCCAGCAGCTTAAGGGAGGGGAACACTGAAGCTTTCTTT
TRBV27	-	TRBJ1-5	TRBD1	CASSTRQGGNAQPQHF	TGTGCCAGCAGTACTCGACAGGGCGGGAATGCACAGCCCCAGCATTTT